This TCR beta chain was recorded in a study of T cell repertoires in cytomegalovirus infection (dated by TCRdb to about 2019). In the study overall: Because public TCR beta signatures pointed to carriage of CMV infection together with the matching HLA type, the HLA type of each donor mattered for the analysis.

Overall study results and their limits: In both this cohort and an independent 352-donor cohort, the cumulative frequency of public TCR beta family members distinguished carriers of CMV infection plus the relevant HLA type. The ex vivo response was dominated by HLA-C-restricted CMV-specific TCR beta clonotypes, which also provided the single most frequent clonotype in two of eight donors.

V trim: 5 bases; J trim: 3 bases; unmatched bases: 2. Including the terminal cysteine and phenylalanine, the CDR3 comprises 13 residues. Only the CDR3 DNA is retained, 39 bases long and in frame from the first base. CDR1 and CDR2, looked up from the germline V gene, are SGHTA and FQGNSA. The sequencer listed for this sample is Illumina HiSeq 1500. The public reads were run again by TCRdb, first through fastp at Q25 and then through MiXCR, and only productive beta chains were kept. Under each unique CDR3 protein, matching rows form one entry showing the most common genes and DNA. The sample has about 250,000 distinct CDR3 sequences on record, 9% to 15% of them singletons. The ten top clones hold approximately 1.8% of the sample. Many counts were recorded for this clonotype. Its cognate antigen has yet to be identified. Within one base of it there is no much larger clone, and no base qualities were kept.

Recombination linked TRBV7-2 to TRBJ2-7; 9 junctional bases match TRBD2. The sample consisted of PBMCs. The TCR was taken from a human donor in good health (CMV status not recorded). Some clones in this sample may be carry-over from other donors' samples. The CDR3 amino acid sequence is: CASSRGGDYEQYF. The sequenced DNA: TGTGCCAGCAGCCGCGGGGGGGACTACGAGCAGTACTTC.